What follows are 8 T cell receptor beta chains derived from one specimen sequenced in a study of blood T cell repertoires in COVID-19. This table comes from immunoSEQ multiplex PCR, and its TCRdb copy is limited to in-frame clones, with some not included. The sample carries over 250,000 clones, around 89% recorded once. Specimen: peripheral blood. These receptors all come from a woman between 45 and 65 years old with COVID-19, enrolled during active disease.

The chain has TRBV27 and TRBJ1-5, with 7 bases lining up with TRBD1. Germline CDR1 MNHEY, CDR2 SMNVEV (reference sequence). Trimming took 5 bases from V and 6 from J; bases not matched to a gene: 10. This CDR3 has 15 amino acids. DNA for the CDR3: TGTGCCAGCAGTGTAAAACAGGGGTGGGGTCAGCCCCAGCATTTT. Translation gives CASSVKQGWGQPQHF.

V usage is TRBV14 and J usage is TRBJ2-3; D unresolved. CDR3 size: 15 residues. CDR1 is SGHDN, CDR2 FVKESK, per germline. V was pared by 4 bases and J by 0 bases, with 11 bases between. The CDR3 loop reads CASSLGLVSTDTQYF. The CDR3 DNA reads TGTGCCAGCAGCCTTGGGCTGGTTAGCACAGATACGCAGTATTTT.

The sample holds a few counts of this clone. The V call is TRBV6-6, the J call TRBJ1-2, with TRBD1 identical over 8 bases. This CDR3 is built from 14 residues. Per germline, CDR1 MNHNY and CDR2 SVGAGI (reference sequence). Trimming at V came to 6 bases and at J to 4 bases, leaving 7 bases not matched to a gene. CDR3 nucleotides: TGTGCCAGCAGCGACAGGGGATCGGTCTATGGCTACACCTTC. Amino acid sequence: CASSDRGSVYGYTF.

J is TRBJ2-7 and V is TRBV4-1, with 7 positions matching TRBD2. The CDR3 sequence is 17 residues long. Trimming took 4 bases from V and 1 from J; bases not matched to a gene: 13. Germline V gene data show CDR1 as MGHRA and CDR2 as YSYEKL. CDR3 region: CASSLNGLTSWSYEQYF. The CDR3, as DNA: TGCGCCAGCAGCCTCAACGGACTGACTAGCTGGTCCTACGAGCAGTACTTC.

The chain employs TRBV10-3 and TRBJ1-1; no reliable D call. Germline CDR1 ENHRY, CDR2 SYGVKD. Trimming took 6 bases from V and 1 from J, leaving 9 bases between them. The CDR3 totals 13 residues. The CDR3 region has the DNA TGTGCCATCAGCCCCGACACGAACACTGAAGCTTTCTTT. Translated: CAISPDTNTEAFF.

J is TRBJ1-5 and V is TRBV15; D ambiguous. The CDR3 is 15 amino acids. In germline, CDR1 is LNHNV, CDR2 YYDKDF (reference sequence). Trimming took 0 bases from V and 5 from J, leaving 11 bases between them. DNA of the CDR3: TGTGCCACCAGCAGAGACCGGGGAAACTATCAGCCCCAGCATTTT. Translated, it gives CATSRDRGNYQPQHF.

The chain carries TRBV27 and TRBJ1-1, with TRBD1 matching 10 bases. The CDR3 is made up of 16 amino acids. Germline V lookup: CDR1 MNHEY, CDR2 SMNVEV (reference sequence). The V and J ends lost 3 bases and 5 bases, in that order; junction bases with no gene match: 9. The CDR3 DNA sequence: TGTGCCAGCAGTTTGACAGGGGGCCCCTTGAGGACTGAAGCTTTCTTT. Translating gives CASSLTGGPLRTEAFF.

The chain combines TRBV19 with TRBJ1-2; D not certain. V lost 7 bases to trimming and J lost 7 bases, with 19 bases between them. Germline V gives CDR1 LNHDA, CDR2 SQIVND (reference sequence). The CDR3 covers 14 residues. The CDR3 DNA reads as TGTGCCAGTAAAAAATTTGATGGGCTATTTGGCTACACCTTC. Its protein product is CASKKFDGLFGYTF.